A single T cell receptor (beta chain) is shown here with its context. The record originates from a study of blood T cell repertoires in COVID-19. Study summary: Samples taken during acute and convalescent COVID-19 were collected in the United States, Italy and Spain. From T cells, B-cell-depleted T cells, or PBMCs came the material, which was cDNA or gDNA.

Under the authors' procedure: For nucleated cells, counts were estimated from reference gene primer amplification. Produced via immunoSEQ multiplex PCR; TCRdb's table is partial and in-frame only. That table furnishes V, J and clone size, whereas the DNA furnished D and trimming. The sample lists roughly 300,000 clones, about 90% occurring once. Specimen: peripheral blood. The origin of this receptor is a woman between 45 and 65 years old who had recovered from COVID-19.

The DNA of the CDR3 is TGTGCCAGCACGGGAGGGGGGTACGAGCAGTACTTC. It translates to CASTGGGYEQYF. The chain recombines TRBV3-1 (or the pseudogene TRBV3-2) with TRBJ2-7; 8 bases align to TRBD2. The CDR3 runs 12 residues. Unmatched junction bases numbered 3, after V lost 7 bases and J lost 4 bases. Germline CDR1 is LGHDT and CDR2 is YNNKEL (reference sequence).